A single sample is the source of the 2 T cell receptor beta chains below, sequenced in a study of blood T cell repertoires in COVID-19. Assay: immunoSEQ multiplex PCR; the TCRdb copy retains only in-frame clones and omits some. The data hold 40,000 to 60,000 clones, with about 84% observed a single time. Input material: peripheral blood. The source of these receptors is a woman in her sixties or seventies with acute or convalescent COVID-19.

The V gene is TRBV29-1, the J gene TRBJ2-1; TRBD2 matches 7 bases. V lost 8 bases to trimming and J lost 5 bases; unmatched junction nucleotides: 12. Germline assignment: CDR1 SQVTM and CDR2 ANQGSEA. CDR3 length: 14 residues. The CDR3 bases are TGCAGCACCCCGAGGCCTAGCGGTAACAATGAGCAGTTCTTC. Translating it yields CSTPRPSGNNEQFF.

CDR3 in amino acids: CASSWDRVNTGELFF. The CDR3 DNA follows: TGTGCCAGCAGTTGGGACAGGGTCAACACCGGGGAGCTGTTTTTT. The gene calls are TRBV27 and TRBJ2-2; 9 nucleotides agree with TRBD1. Germline CDR1 MNHEY, CDR2 SMNVEV (reference sequence). J was trimmed by 2 bases and V by 4 bases; bases with no gene match: 2. There are 15 residues in the CDR3.